One sample yielded the 12 T cell receptor beta chains listed below, sequenced in a study of identical twins. TCRdb processed the 5' RACE reads anew with MiXCR; each CDR3 protein has one entry. The table shows about 200,000 distinct CDR3 sequences, with around 9.6% occurring only once. The source material was memory (CD45RO+) T cells sorted from blood. All receptors derive from a young woman in good health.

The V gene is TRBV18, the J gene TRBJ1-5; D is unresolved. V gave up 6 bases and J gave up 1 base, with 10 bases separating them. CDR1 and CDR2 (germline): KGHSH, LQKENI. This CDR3 has 14 amino acids. For the CDR3, the DNA is TGTGCCAGCTCCCCCTCCCCCAGCAATCAGCCCCAGCATTTT. Translating it yields CASSPSPSNQPQHF.

This clonotype was counted only a few times. The chain joins TRBV20-1 to TRBJ1-1; TRBD1 agrees at 7 bases. Germline-derived CDR1 and CDR2 are DFQATT and SNEGSKA (reference sequence). Unmatched junction bases numbered 4, after V lost 6 bases and J lost 0 bases. CDR3 length: 13 amino acids. The CDR3 sequence: CSAEQGMNTEAFF. The CDR3 coding sequence is TGCAGTGCGGAACAGGGGATGAACACTGAAGCTTTCTTT.

CDR3 sequence reads: CASSLDILRTQETQYF. The CDR3 DNA reads as TGTGCCAGCAGCTTGGACATACTTCGAACTCAAGAGACCCAGTACTTC. The rearrangement links TRBV5-4 to TRBJ2-5; D is unresolved. The V and J ends lost 0 bases and 2 bases respectively, with 14 bases between them. Germline V gene sequence: CDR1 SGHNT, CDR2 YYREEE (reference sequence). The CDR3 extends over 16 amino acids.

The rearrangement links TRBV6-1 to TRBJ2-4, with 13 bases identical to TRBD2. V shed 5 bases, J shed 8 bases, and the junction held 3 bases outside the gene matches. CDR1 and CDR2 (germline): MNHNS, SASEGT. The CDR3 covers 14 residues. CDR3 in DNA: TGTGCCAGCAGTCTGACTAGCGGGAGGCACATTCAGTACTTC. Its translation is CASSLTSGRHIQYF.

The chain recombines TRBV6-1 with TRBJ2-3; 13 positions agree with TRBD2. Germline-derived CDR1 and CDR2 are MNHNS and SASEGT. Losses at the gene ends were 6 bases for V and 3 bases for J; bases not matched to a gene: 6. The CDR3 covers 16 residues. The CDR3 spells CASSRRLAGGTDTQYF. CDR3 DNA sequence: TGTGCCAGCAGCCGACGACTAGCGGGAGGTACAGATACGCAGTATTTT.

The chain combines TRBV5-1 with TRBJ1-3; D ambiguous. Germline V gene data show CDR1 as SGHRS and CDR2 as YFSETQ. With 0 bases removed from V and 5 bases from J, the gap between germline ends came to 9 bases. This CDR3 has 14 amino acids. The CDR3 region has the DNA TGCGCCAGCAGCTTGGAATCTGGGCGAAACACCATATATTTT. Residues: CASSLESGRNTIYF. The full variable domain, its missing parts supplied by reference TRBV5-1 and TRBJ1-3, is KAGVTQTPRYLIKTRGQQVTLSCSPISGHRSVSWYQQTPGQGLQFLFEYFSETQRNKGNFPGRFSGRQFSNSRSEMNVSTLELGDSALYLCASSLESGRNTIYFGEGSWLTVV.

Many counts were recorded for this clonotype. V gene TRBV6-2 or TRBV6-3 combines with J gene TRBJ2-2; 7 positions match TRBD2. The V and J ends lost 6 bases and 3 bases, in that order; junction bases with no gene match: 7. Germline V lookup: CDR1 MNHEY, CDR2 SVGEGT. CDR3 size: 15 residues. CDR3 region: CASSPGGSDTGELFF. CDR3 sequence (DNA): TGTGCCAGCAGCCCCGGGGGGTCGGACACCGGGGAGCTGTTTTTT.

This rearrangement joins TRBV27 to TRBJ2-7; possibly TRBD1 for D (8 bases). Trimming took off 4 bases at V and 6 bases at J, with 28 bases between the two ends. The CDR3 has 18 amino acids. Looked up from germline, CDR1 is MNHEY and CDR2 is SMNVEV (reference sequence). The CDR3 loop reads CASSSLIPTGGVWVEQYF. The CDR3 coding sequence is TGTGCCAGCAGTTCCCTCATCCCTACAGGGGGGGTGTGGGTCGAGCAGTACTTC.

This clonotype was seen ten or more times. V and J are TRBV12-3 or TRBV12-4 and TRBJ2-1; D is uncertain. V lost 4 bases and J lost 9, with 16 bases in between. The CDR3 is 14 amino acids. The CDR3 spells CASSSNLRVSEQFF. DNA of the CDR3: TGTGCCAGCAGTTCTAACCTTAGGGTGTCTGAGCAGTTCTTC.

This clonotype has a single count. This sequence joins TRBV7-9 and TRBJ2-2; perhaps D is TRBD1 or TRBD2 (5 bases each). The CDR3 has 15 residues. Germline lookup yields CDR1 SEHNR and CDR2 FQNEAQ (reference sequence). Trimming cost V 5 bases and J 3 bases, with 13 bases left between them. CDR3 sequence reads: CASSNEGPDTGELFF. The CDR3 DNA is TGTGCCAGCAGCAACGAGGGACCTGACACCGGGGAGCTGTTTTTT.

There are many counts of this clonotype. V is TRBV20-1 and J is TRBJ2-7, with 13 bases aligning to TRBD2. The germline V gene encodes CDR1 DFQATT and CDR2 SNEGSKA (reference sequence). This CDR3 comprises 16 residues. The V and J ends lost 4 bases and 5 bases, in that order; junction bases with no gene match: 11. The CDR3 is CSAKVLAGGTPHEQYF. The CDR3, as DNA: TGCAGTGCTAAAGTACTAGCGGGAGGGACGCCCCACGAGCAGTACTTC.

This clonotype was counted ten times or more. This chain uses TRBV7-9 with TRBJ2-7, with TRBD2 matching over 7 bases. The CDR3 has 14 residues. Germline CDR1 is SEHNR and CDR2 is FQNEAQ (reference sequence). V shed 10 bases, J shed 0 bases, and the junction held 9 bases outside the gene matches. CDR3 sequence reads: CAIQTSDLSYEQYF. The CDR3 DNA reads TGTGCCATCCAAACTAGCGACCTCTCCTACGAGCAGTACTTC.